The entry below gives a single TCR beta chain sequence along with its context. Its target is unknown. The data are from a study of Ad26.COV2.S vaccination and SARS-CoV-2 variants. Study-wide context: Once or twice, 56 days apart, Ad26.COV2.S was delivered intramuscularly.

This table comes from immunoSEQ multiplex PCR, and its TCRdb copy is limited to in-frame clones, with some not included. The sample holds hundreds of thousands of clones, more than 80% seen once. The V gene's germline CDR1 is SEHNR and CDR2 FQNEAQ (reference sequence). This CDR3 is built from 14 residues. V dropped 8 bases and J dropped 3 bases, with 11 bases sitting between them. Study-wide findings and caveats: Researchers cautioned that TCR breadth and depth analyses may have underestimated total T cell responses. Greater spike-specific TCR breadth was seen in vaccine recipients than in placebo recipients.

Treatment meaning: some 19 received Ad26.COV2.S at low or high dose, single or two shots; 5 received placebo; per-sample allocation not given. On day 63 after the first injection, vaccine and placebo recipients gave samples. Its platform was an Ad26 vector, and its expressed antigen was Wuhan-strain SARS-CoV-2 spike. The V gene is TRBV7-9, the J gene TRBJ1-6; perhaps TRBD1 as D (6 bases). The sequence derives from a person aged 18-60 years who received the Ad26.COV2.S COVID-19 vaccine or a placebo. The specimen comprised peripheral blood, sampled in a trial of Ad26.COV2.S vaccine versus placebo. CDR3 residues: CASGEGVYNSPLHF. The CDR3 DNA reads TGTGCCAGCGGTGAGGGGGTCTATAATTCACCCCTCCACTTT.